Listed below are T cell receptor beta chains from one sample, sequenced in a study of blood T cell repertoires in COVID-19. The table came from immunoSEQ multiplex PCR; TCRdb's copy has only in-frame clones and leaves some out. The data hold 300,000 or so clones, with 86% observed a single time. Sequenced: PBMCs or T cells enriched from blood (not recorded which). The receptors stem from a woman in her thirties or forties with acute COVID-19. The CDR3 runs from the conserved cysteine through the conserved F or W.

v_call | cdr3_length | cdr3_aa
TRBV9 | 12 | CASSVSPYGYTF
TRBV9 | 15 | CASSSRDRDNSPLHF
TRBV11-2 | 13 | CASSLGGGSEQYF
TRBV7-2 | 15 | CASSTASGGPDTQYF
TRBV3-1/TRBV3-2 | 14 | CASSGGQSYEKLFF
TRBV18 | 15 | CASSPRQSSGNTIYF
TRBV7-2 | 16 | CASSLAPGQGNYGYTF
TRBV7-9 | 19 | CASSLLLKRDSSGANVLTF
TRBV27 | 15 | CASSLEGRGRWEQYF
TRBV6-2/TRBV6-3 | 17 | CASSYSIRDKYSYEQYF
TRBV7-2 | 17 | CASSLPSGTSGKNEQFF
TRBV18 | 16 | CASSPRTSGIDNEQFF
TRBV3-1/TRBV3-2 | 19 | CASSQSGTGLLSSGNTIYF
TRBV5-6 | 13 | CASSPDRENIQYF
TRBV9 | 16 | CASSVVDRGSNSPLHF
TRBV27 | 15 | CASRLTGLSDTEAFF
TRBV19 | 15 | CASRDTGQSSYEQYF
TRBV4-1 | 14 | CASSPRRTEETQYF
TRBV2 | 13 | CASNRDFNQPQHF